A single T cell receptor beta chain is shown here with its context. The antigen remains undetermined. Germline V CDR1 and CDR2: SGDLS, YYNGEE. Trimming stripped 0 bases from V and 2 bases from J, with 8 bases between. The CDR3 is 15 residues long. The sample is drawn from a study of OX40 agonist ivuxolimab in advanced cancers. Points from the study as a whole: Nonresponders included some who also had low normalized T-cell clonal expansion. Researchers report that CD8+ T cells had, on average, more expanded clones than CD4+.

Sequencing used immunoSEQ multiplex PCR; TCRdb keeps in-frame clones, though not all of them. The sample lists about 100,000 clones; 85% to 95% were seen once. Autoimmune disease history or systemic immunosuppression disqualified patients. This receptor was obtained from an adult with an advanced solid tumor such as melanoma, head and neck, liver or kidney cancer. The chain joins TRBV9 to TRBJ2-2, with D hard to call. Sequencing used CD4+ or CD8+ T cells sorted from blood, obtained in a trial of the OX40 agonist ivuxolimab. Here the CDR3 reads CASSVAGSNTGELFF. CDR3 DNA: TGTGCCAGCAGCGTAGCGGGCAGCAACACCGGGGAGCTGTTTTTT. The complete variable domain, with remaining parts taken from reference TRBV9 and TRBJ2-2, reads DSGVTQTPKHLITATGQRVTLRCSPRSGDLSVYWYQQSLDQGLQFLIQYYNGEERAKGNILERFSAQQFPDLHSELNLSSLELGDSALYFCASSVAGSNTGELFFGEGSRLTVL.